The 23 T cell receptor beta chains below all came from one sample that was sequenced in a study of blood T cell repertoires in COVID-19. Clones were sequenced by immunoSEQ multiplex PCR, and TCRdb holds only the in-frame ones, with some missing. Found here are some 170,000 clones, roughly 86% of them singletons; the top ten hold approximately 1.4%. Sequenced: peripheral blood. Receptors were obtained from a woman between 45 and 60 years old with acute or convalescent COVID-19.

This chain connects TRBV19 to TRBJ2-7, with D possibly matching TRBD2 (5 bases). The germline V gene has CDR1 LNHDA and CDR2 SQIVND (reference sequence). CDR3 size: 17 residues. The V gene lost 0 bases and the J gene lost 5 bases, with 20 bases spanning the gap. CDR3 DNA: TGTGCCAGTAGTATAGACCCCAGAGGACTTGGGTTCCACGAGCAGTACTTC. This translates into CASSIDPRGLGFHEQYF. Full variable domain (missing parts from reference TRBV19 and TRBJ2-7): DGGITQSPKYLFRKEGQNVTLSCEQNLNHDAMYWYRQDPGQGLRLIYYSQIVNDFQKGDIAEGYSVSREKKESFPLTVTSAQKNPTAFYLCASSIDPRGLGFHEQYFGPGTRLTVT.

The V call is TRBV7-9, the J call TRBJ2-3, with D tentatively TRBD2 (5 bases). From germline, CDR1 is SEHNR and CDR2 FQNEAQ (reference sequence). The CDR3 has 16 amino acids. V was cut by 3 bases and J by 4 bases, with 17 bases left in between. The CDR3 DNA follows: TGTGCCAGCAGCTTCTCCCGAGGGAGCCCATCAGATACGCAGTATTTT. Translated, it gives CASSFSRGSPSDTQYF. Based on the CDR3 plus reference TRBV7-9 and TRBJ2-3, the full variable domain is DTGVSQNPRHKITKRGQNVTFRCDPISEHNRLYWYRQTLGQGPEFLTYFQNEAQLEKSRLLSDRFSAERPKGSFSTLEIQRTEQGDSAMYLCASSFSRGSPSDTQYFGPGTRLTVL.

This chain joins TRBV7-2 and TRBJ2-1, with 7 bases aligning to TRBD1. V gave up 1 base and J gave up 15 bases; unmatched junction bases: 9. The CDR3 runs 13 residues. Per the germline V gene, CDR1 is SGHTA and CDR2 is FQGNSA. This chain's CDR3 is CASSLERGQWPFF. The CDR3 nucleotides read TGTGCCAGCAGCTTAGAAAGGGGGCAATGGCCGTTCTTC.

The chain links TRBV5-1 to TRBJ2-5, with 11 bases lining up with TRBD2. Germline CDR1 SGHRS, CDR2 YFSETQ. Trimming cost V 6 bases and J 4 bases; bases outside gene matches: 5. The CDR3 is 14 residues long. DNA for the CDR3: TGCGCCAGCAACCTCGGGACTAGCGGAGAGACCCAGTACTTC. Translating gives CASNLGTSGETQYF.

The chain carries TRBV5-1 and TRBJ2-7; TRBD2 is a possible D gene (7 bases). Trimming removed 1 base from V and 4 bases from J, with 18 bases in between. CDR1 is SGHRS and CDR2 is YFSETQ in the germline V gene. The length of the CDR3 is 16 residues. The CDR3 nucleotides are TGCGCCAGCAGCTTGAATCGGGCTAGCGGACAGTACGAGCAGTACTTC. Its translation is CASSLNRASGQYEQYF.

The chain carries TRBV4-3 and TRBJ1-4; 7 bases fit TRBD1. This CDR3 comprises 15 residues. Trimming at V came to 2 bases and at J to 8 bases, leaving 8 bases not matched to a gene. Germline V lookup: CDR1 LGHNA, CDR2 YSLEER. Written as DNA, the CDR3 is TGCGCCAGCAGCCAAACCCGGGACAGAGTGGAAAAACTGTTTTTT. It specifies CASSQTRDRVEKLFF.

The chain links TRBV11-2 to TRBJ1-2; TRBD1 is a possible D gene (5 bases). This CDR3 has 14 amino acids. Germline assignment: CDR1 SGHAT and CDR2 FQNNGV. Between the trimmed V and J ends, which lost 5 bases and 4 bases, there was a span of 14 bases. The CDR3 DNA is TGTGCCAGCAGCCCCCTTCGGGGGACCTATGGCTACACCTTC. Translation gives CASSPLRGTYGYTF.

The chain links TRBV7-9 to TRBJ1-2; 8 nucleotides line up with TRBD1. V dropped 8 bases and J dropped 0; count of bases not matched to a gene: 14. This CDR3 is built from 17 residues. Per the germline V gene, CDR1 is SEHNR and CDR2 is FQNEAQ (reference sequence). The CDR3 region is CASFQHDRGDPNYGYTF. The CDR3 DNA sequence: TGTGCCAGCTTCCAGCATGACAGGGGAGATCCTAACTATGGCTACACCTTC. The full variable domain, its missing parts supplied by reference TRBV7-9 and TRBJ1-2, is DTGVSQNPRHKITKRGQNVTFRCDPISEHNRLYWYRQTLGQGPEFLTYFQNEAQLEKSRLLSDRFSAERPKGSFSTLEIQRTEQGDSAMYLCASFQHDRGDPNYGYTFGSGTRLTVV.

In its sample, this clone was seen a few times. The gene calls are TRBV7-6 and TRBJ2-1; a weak D match, TRBD1 (5 bases). V lost 3 bases, J lost 7 bases, and 13 bases lay in between. The CDR3 runs to 14 residues. In germline, CDR1 is SGHVS, CDR2 FNYEAQ. The CDR3 DNA reads as TGTGCCAGCAGCTTGAGTACAGGACCAAATGAGCAGTTCTTC. Its translation is CASSLSTGPNEQFF.

The CDR3 region has the DNA TGTGCCAGCAGTGATTATGATAGACACACAGATACGCAGTATTTT. Protein sequence: CASSDYDRHTDTQYF. V and J are TRBV25-1 and TRBJ2-3; no clear D gene. Trimming shortened V by 3 bases and J by 2 bases, and 12 bases separated the two germline ends. The V gene's germline CDR1 is MGHDK and CDR2 SYGVNS. The CDR3 is made up of 15 amino acids.

V gene TRBV10-3 combines with J gene TRBJ2-7, with D maybe TRBD1 (6 bases). This CDR3 is built from 12 residues. V was shortened by 10 bases and J by 6 bases, with 16 bases between the two germline ends. Germline V gene data show CDR1 as ENHRY and CDR2 as SYGVKD. CDR3 residues: CATTGSGSEQYF. Written as DNA, the CDR3 is TGTGCCACCACAGGGTCCGGGTCCGAGCAGTACTTC.

V is TRBV5-6 and J is TRBJ1-4; 8 nucleotides match TRBD1. V lost 3 bases and J lost 8; bases outside the gene matches: 15. The CDR3 length is 17 residues. The germline gives CDR1 SGHDT, CDR2 YYEEEE. The CDR3 DNA reads TGTGCCAGCAGCTGGCGGCAGGGGGCCGGCCTTGGAGAAAAACTGTTTTTT. This encodes CASSWRQGAGLGEKLFF.

This clone was seen only a few times. The chain recombines TRBV30 with TRBJ2-7; maybe TRBD1 (5 bases). Looked up from germline, CDR1 is GTSNPN and CDR2 is SVGIG (reference sequence). CDR3 length equals 14 residues. V was shortened by 0 bases and J by 3 bases, with 12 bases between the two germline ends. This CDR3 reads CAWSVGQGHYEQYF. The CDR3 bases are TGTGCCTGGAGTGTAGGGCAGGGCCACTACGAGCAGTACTTC.

The chain combines TRBV5-1 with TRBJ2-5, with 12 bases aligning to TRBD2. The CDR3 is 17 amino acids. Germline V gene lookup returns CDR1 SGHRS and CDR2 YFSETQ. V lost 0 bases, J lost 5 bases, and 8 bases stayed unmatched. Here the CDR3 reads CASSLGLAGGPRETQYF. The CDR3 DNA follows: TGCGCCAGCAGCTTGGGCCTAGCGGGGGGGCCGCGGGAGACCCAGTACTTC.

The V and J genes are TRBV6-5 and TRBJ2-7; 8 bases align to TRBD1. V shed 0 bases, J shed 2 bases, and the junction held 6 bases outside the gene matches. CDR1 and CDR2 from the germline V gene are MNHEY and SVGAGI. CDR3 size: 16 residues. CDR3 in DNA: TGTGCCAGCAGTTACTCAAGGACAGGGATCGCCTACGAGCAGTACTTC. Residues: CASSYSRTGIAYEQYF.

This chain uses TRBV19 with TRBJ2-1; 10 bases align to TRBD2. This CDR3 is built from 16 residues. The germline V gene encodes CDR1 LNHDA and CDR2 SQIVND (reference sequence). The ends lost 5 bases at V and 2 bases at J; junction bases unmatched: 6. This CDR3 is CASSLISGGTYNEQFF. The CDR3 region has the DNA TGTGCCAGTAGTCTCATTAGCGGGGGGACCTACAATGAGCAGTTCTTC.

This chain joins TRBV5-8 and TRBJ1-5, with a weak D call TRBD1 (5 bases). V shed 0 bases and J shed 7 bases, with 14 bases lying between them. Germline loops: CDR1 SGHTS, CDR2 YDEGEE. The CDR3 totals 15 residues. The CDR3 nucleotides read TGTGCCAGCAGCTTGGAGGGGTCAGGGTGGCAGCCCCAGCATTTT. Translating gives CASSLEGSGWQPQHF.

The CDR3 here is CAISEGGQVNQPQHF. In DNA, the CDR3 is TGTGCCATCAGTGAGGGGGGACAAGTCAATCAGCCCCAGCATTTT. This chain joins TRBV10-3 and TRBJ1-5; TRBD1 might be the D (6 bases). Germline assignment: CDR1 ENHRY and CDR2 SYGVKD. Trimming shortened V by 2 bases and J by 3 bases, and 11 bases separated the two germline ends. There are 15 residues in the CDR3.

This clone has only one observation. The chain links TRBV30 to TRBJ1-5; TRBD1 matches 8 bases. The trim removed 2 bases at V and 5 bases at J, leaving 5 bases unmatched. The CDR3 is made up of 14 amino acids. Germline values: CDR1 GTSNPN, CDR2 SVGIG (reference sequence). The CDR3 nucleotides read TGTGCCTGGAGTACCGGACAGGGCGATCAGCCCCAGCATTTT. The encoded protein is CAWSTGQGDQPQHF.

This clone was recorded once. V and J are TRBV6-5 and TRBJ1-6; D is perhaps TRBD1 (5 bases). V gave up 5 bases and J gave up 10 bases, with 12 bases separating them. The CDR3 spans 13 residues. Per germline, CDR1 MNHEY and CDR2 SVGAGI. Written as DNA, the CDR3 is TGTGCCAGCAGTCCCCCAGGGTGGTCACCCCTCCACTTT. Its protein product is CASSPPGWSPLHF.

The J gene is TRBJ1-2, the V gene TRBV9, with TRBD1 as a possible D gene (5 bases). Germline V gene sequence: CDR1 SGDLS, CDR2 YYNGEE. The CDR3 contains 13 residues. The V and J ends lost 4 bases and 5 bases respectively, with 12 bases between them. The CDR3 here is CASSLTVLYGYTF. For the CDR3, the DNA is TGTGCCAGCAGCCTGACAGTTCTTTATGGCTACACCTTC.

This clone turned up a few times. V gene TRBV5-6 combines with J gene TRBJ2-3; D is uncertain. CDR1 and CDR2 from the germline V gene are SGHDT and YYEEEE. The V end was cut by 4 bases, the J end by 2 bases, with 5 bases between. This CDR3 comprises 12 residues. The DNA for the CDR3 is TGTGCCAGCAGCGACAACACAGATACGCAGTATTTT. Translated: CASSDNTDTQYF.

V and J are TRBV2 and TRBJ2-1; 12 bases match TRBD2. V was pared by 6 bases and J by 7 bases, with 25 bases of the junction left unmatched. The CDR3 spans 21 residues. Germline CDR1 is SNHLY and CDR2 is FYNNEI. CDR3 bases: TGTGCCAGCAGGCGTCCCTCCGGGACTAGCGGGCCCAGGCCAACAGTAAATGAGCAGTTCTTC. Translated, it gives CASRRPSGTSGPRPTVNEQFF.